The present entry profiles one TCR beta chain with its context. There are 15 residues in the CDR3. Germline-derived CDR1 and CDR2 are DFQATT and SNEGSKA (reference sequence). V was clipped by 0 bases and J by 4 bases; unmatched bases: 7. TCRdb independently ran MiXCR on the RACE reads; one entry per CDR3 protein. The table records roughly 100,000 distinct CDR3 sequences, less than 40% of them present only once. This sample is part of a study of human T cells and chemical hapten exposure. The sample's time point: patch test 3, about 24 weeks after DPC sensitization. Treatment of the sample: therapeutic diphenylcyclopropenone sensitization with weekly scalp DPC.

The receptor was isolated from a middle-aged man with alopecia areata. Some clones in this sample may be carry-over from other donors' samples. This specimen consisted of whole blood, obtained in connection with sensitization to the hapten diphenylcyclopropenone (DPC). This rearrangement joins TRBV20-1 to TRBJ2-7; TRBD2 matches at 9 bases. This CDR3 reads CSAREGTSLGYEQYF. The CDR3 DNA is TGCAGTGCTAGAGAAGGGACTAGCTTAGGATACGAGCAGTACTTC.